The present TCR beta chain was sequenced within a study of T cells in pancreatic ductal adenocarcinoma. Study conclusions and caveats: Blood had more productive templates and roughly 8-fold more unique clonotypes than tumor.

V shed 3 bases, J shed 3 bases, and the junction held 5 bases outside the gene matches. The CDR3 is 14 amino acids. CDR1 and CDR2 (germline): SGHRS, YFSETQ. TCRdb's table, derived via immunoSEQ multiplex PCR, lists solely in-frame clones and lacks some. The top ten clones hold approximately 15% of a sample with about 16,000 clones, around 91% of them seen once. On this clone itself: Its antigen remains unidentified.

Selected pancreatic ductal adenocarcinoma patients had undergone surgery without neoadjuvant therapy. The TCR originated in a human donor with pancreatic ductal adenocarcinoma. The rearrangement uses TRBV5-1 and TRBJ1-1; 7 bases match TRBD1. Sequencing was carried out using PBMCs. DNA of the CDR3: TGCGCCAGCAGCTCGGGACAGTGGGACACTGAAGCTTTCTTT. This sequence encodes CASSSGQWDTEAFF.